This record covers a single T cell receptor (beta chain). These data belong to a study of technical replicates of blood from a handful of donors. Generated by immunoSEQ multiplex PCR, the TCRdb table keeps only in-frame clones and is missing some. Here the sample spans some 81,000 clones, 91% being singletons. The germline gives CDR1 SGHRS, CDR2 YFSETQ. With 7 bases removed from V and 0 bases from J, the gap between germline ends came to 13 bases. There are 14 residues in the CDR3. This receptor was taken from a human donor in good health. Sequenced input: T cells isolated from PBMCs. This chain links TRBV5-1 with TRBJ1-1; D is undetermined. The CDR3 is CASLGGGLNTEAFF. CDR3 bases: TGCGCCAGCCTAGGAGGAGGACTGAACACTGAAGCTTTCTTT.